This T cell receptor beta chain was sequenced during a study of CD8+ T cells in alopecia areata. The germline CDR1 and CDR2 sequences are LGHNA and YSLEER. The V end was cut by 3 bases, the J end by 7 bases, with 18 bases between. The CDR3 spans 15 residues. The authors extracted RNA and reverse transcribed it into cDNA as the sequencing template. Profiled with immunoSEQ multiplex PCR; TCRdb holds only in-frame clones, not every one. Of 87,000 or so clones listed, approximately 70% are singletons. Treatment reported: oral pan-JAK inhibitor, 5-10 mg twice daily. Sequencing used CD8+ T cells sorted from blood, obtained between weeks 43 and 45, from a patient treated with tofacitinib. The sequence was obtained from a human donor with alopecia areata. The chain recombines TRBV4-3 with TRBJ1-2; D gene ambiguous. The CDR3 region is CASSQDRSAGFGYTF. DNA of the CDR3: TGCGCCAGCAGCCAGGACCGGTCGGCGGGCTTTGGCTACACCTTC.